This T cell receptor (beta chain) was documented in a study of T cell responses to AZD1222 COVID-19 vaccine. About the study: Pooled in the analysis were second doses at about 4 or about 12 weeks. Study-level points and caveats: Scientists sampled the repertoires only once the peak T cell response had passed. Variant regions that are unmutated are reportedly the target of nearly half of spike-specific TCRs. Spike-specific TCR repertoires showed rising breadth and depth after two AZD1222 doses.

Notes on this clone: What it binds is unknown.

Only in-frame clones appear in the TCRdb table, and some are missing; sequencing was by immunoSEQ multiplex PCR. The sample includes about 92,000 clones, roughly 93% of them seen just once. The starting material was peripheral blood, obtained on day 0 of AZD1222 vaccination. The sequence was obtained from an adult in good health.

CDR3 protein: CASSIPTGTNSYNSPLHF. CDR3 DNA sequence: TGTGCCAGTAGTATACCGACAGGGACGAACTCCTATAATTCACCCCTCCACTTT. The chain is built from TRBV19 and TRBJ1-6, with TRBD1 matching over 7 bases. The V segment lost 2 bases and the J segment 0 bases; nucleotides outside the gene matches: 7. This CDR3 contains 18 residues. CDR1 is LNHDA and CDR2 is SQIVND in the germline V gene (reference sequence).